This TCR beta chain came from a study of cytotoxic CD8 clonotypes in ibrutinib-treated CLL. Regarding the study as a whole: Before falling back toward baseline at progression, clonality had risen at the time of ibrutinib response.

Using immunoSEQ multiplex PCR, the repertoire was profiled, and TCRdb retains in-frame clones only, with some absent. The sample yields about 160,000 clones, approximately 91% seen once. Genomic DNA for TCR beta libraries, approximately 2 micrograms, came from cryopreserved PBMCs. A word on this clone: Its antigen remains unknown.

Deletions cut 7 bases from V and 3 bases from J, with 12 bases between. CDR3 length equals 13 residues. CDR1 is MDHEN and CDR2 is SYDVKM in the germline V gene. The sequencing here drew on PBMCs, taken at disease progression, from a patient treated with ibrutinib. The receptor was derived from a human donor with chronic lymphocytic leukemia. The genes are TRBV28 and TRBJ1-1; unclear D gene. CDR3 amino acids: CASIHIPYTEAFF. The CDR3 DNA follows: TGTGCCAGCATCCATATACCCTACACTGAAGCTTTCTTT. Supplemented by reference TRBV28 and TRBJ1-1, the full variable domain reads DVKVTQSSRYLVKRTGEKVFLECVQDMDHENMFWYRQDPGLGLRLIYFSYDVKMKEKGDIPEGYSVSREKKERFSLILESASTNQTSMYLCASIHIPYTEAFFGQGTRLTVV.